This T cell receptor beta chain derives from a study of T cell repertoires in cytomegalovirus infection. Study results and limitations: Carriers of CMV and the relevant HLA type were discriminated by public TCR beta frequency.

TCRdb redid the calling of the reads with MiXCR, one entry per CDR3 protein. The table shows 900,000 to 950,000 distinct CDR3 sequences, with approximately 31% occurring only once. The germline V gene encodes CDR1 MGHRA and CDR2 YSYEKL. Trimming stripped 3 bases from V and 7 bases from J, with 21 bases between. The CDR3 runs 17 residues. With regard to this clonotype: The antigen is undetermined.

This receptor was taken from a human donor in good health (CMV status not recorded). Some clones in this sample may be carry-over from other donors' samples. The sequencing used cultured CD8+ T cells from PBMCs, collected from culture after CMV antigen stimulation. The chain joins TRBV4-1 to TRBJ1-4, with D perhaps TRBD1 (5 bases). This chain's CDR3 is CASSQDPSPGLGEKLFF. The CDR3 nucleotides read TGCGCCAGCAGCCAGGATCCTTCCCCGGGACTAGGTGAAAAACTGTTTTTT.